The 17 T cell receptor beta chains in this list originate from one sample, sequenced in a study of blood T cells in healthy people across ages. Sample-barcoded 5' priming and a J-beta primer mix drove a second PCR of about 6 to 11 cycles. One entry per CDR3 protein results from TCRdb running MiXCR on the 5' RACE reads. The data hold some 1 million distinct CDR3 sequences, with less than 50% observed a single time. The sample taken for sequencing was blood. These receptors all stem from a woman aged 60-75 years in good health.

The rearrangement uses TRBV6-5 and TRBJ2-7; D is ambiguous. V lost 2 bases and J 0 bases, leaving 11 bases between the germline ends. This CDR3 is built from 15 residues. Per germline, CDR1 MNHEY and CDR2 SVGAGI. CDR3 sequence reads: CASSYAGRLSYEQYF. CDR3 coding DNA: TGTGCCAGCAGTTACGCTGGCAGGCTCTCCTACGAGCAGTACTTC.

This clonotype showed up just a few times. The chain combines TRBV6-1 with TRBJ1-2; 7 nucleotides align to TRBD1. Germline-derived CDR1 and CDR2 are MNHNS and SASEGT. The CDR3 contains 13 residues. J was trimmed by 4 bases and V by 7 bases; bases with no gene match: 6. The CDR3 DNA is TGTGCCAGCACTAAGGACAGGAGCTATGGCTACACCTTC. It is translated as CASTKDRSYGYTF.

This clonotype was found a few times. The CDR3: CASSSSYYEQYF. CDR3 DNA: TGTGCCAGCAGCTCCTCGTACTACGAGCAGTACTTC. This chain uses TRBV11-2 with TRBJ2-7; D call uncertain. The ends were cut back, 4 bases at V and 3 bases at J, with 7 bases in the middle. The CDR3 covers 12 residues. Looked up from germline, CDR1 is SGHAT and CDR2 is FQNNGV. The variable domain in full, completed from reference TRBV11-2 and TRBJ2-7, reads EAGVAQSPRYKIIEKRQSVAFWCNPISGHATLYWYQQILGQGPKLLIQFQNNGVVDDSQLPKDRFSAERLKGVDSTLKIQPAKLEDSAVYLCASSSSYYEQYFGPGTRLTVT.

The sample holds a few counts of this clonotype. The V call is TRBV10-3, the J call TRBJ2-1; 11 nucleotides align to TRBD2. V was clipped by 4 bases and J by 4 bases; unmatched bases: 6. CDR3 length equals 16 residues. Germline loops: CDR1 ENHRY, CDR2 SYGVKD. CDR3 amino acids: CAISVPVAGGYNEQFF. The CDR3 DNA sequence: TGTGCCATCAGTGTTCCTGTAGCGGGAGGGTACAATGAGCAGTTCTTC.

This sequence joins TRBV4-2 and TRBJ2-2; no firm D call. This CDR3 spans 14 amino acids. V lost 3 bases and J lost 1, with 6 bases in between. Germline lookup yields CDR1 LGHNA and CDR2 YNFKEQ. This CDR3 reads CASSQQQNTGELFF. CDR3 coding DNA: TGTGCCAGCAGCCAGCAACAGAACACCGGGGAGCTGTTTTTT.

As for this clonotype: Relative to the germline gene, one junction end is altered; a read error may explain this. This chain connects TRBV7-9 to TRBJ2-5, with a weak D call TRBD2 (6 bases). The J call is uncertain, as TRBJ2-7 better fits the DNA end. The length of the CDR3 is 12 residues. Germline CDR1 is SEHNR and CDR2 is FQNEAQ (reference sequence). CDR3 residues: CTSSLWGDEQYF. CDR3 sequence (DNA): TGCACCAGCAGCTTATGGGGGGACGAGCAGTACTTC.

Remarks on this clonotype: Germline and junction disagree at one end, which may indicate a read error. CDR3 residues: CSARGTRYEQFF. The DNA for the CDR3 is TGCAGCGCTAGAGGGACACGCTATGAGCAGTTCTTC. The chain recombines TRBV20-1 with TRBJ2-1; D possibly corresponds to TRBD1 (6 bases). The CDR3 totals 12 residues. Germline CDR1 and CDR2: DFQATT and SNEGSKA (reference sequence).

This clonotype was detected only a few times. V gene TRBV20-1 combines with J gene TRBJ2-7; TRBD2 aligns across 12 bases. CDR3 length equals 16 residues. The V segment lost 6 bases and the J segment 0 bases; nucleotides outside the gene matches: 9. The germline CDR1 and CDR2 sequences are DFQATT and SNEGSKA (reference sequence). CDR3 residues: CSATGLAGRSSYEQYF. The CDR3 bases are TGCAGTGCAACCGGACTAGCGGGAAGGAGCTCCTACGAGCAGTACTTC.

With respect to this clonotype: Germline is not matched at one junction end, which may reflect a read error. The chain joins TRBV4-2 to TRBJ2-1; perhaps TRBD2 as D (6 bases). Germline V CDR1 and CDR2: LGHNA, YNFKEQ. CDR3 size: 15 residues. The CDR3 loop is CVSSPTRLRVNEQFF. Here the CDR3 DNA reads TGTGTCAGCAGCCCGACTAGGTTAAGGGTCAATGAGCAGTTCTTC.

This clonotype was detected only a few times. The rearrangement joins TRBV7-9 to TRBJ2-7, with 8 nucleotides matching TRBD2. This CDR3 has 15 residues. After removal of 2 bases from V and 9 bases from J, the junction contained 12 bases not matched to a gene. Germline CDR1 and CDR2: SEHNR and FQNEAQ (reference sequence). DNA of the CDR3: TGTGCCAGCAGCTTAACCCCCTCGCAGCGGGAGTGGCAGTACTTC. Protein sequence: CASSLTPSQREWQYF. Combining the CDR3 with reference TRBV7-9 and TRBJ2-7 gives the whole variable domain DTGVSQNPRHKITKRGQNVTFRCDPISEHNRLYWYRQTLGQGPEFLTYFQNEAQLEKSRLLSDRFSAERPKGSFSTLEIQRTEQGDSAMYLCASSLTPSQREWQYFGPGTRLTVT.

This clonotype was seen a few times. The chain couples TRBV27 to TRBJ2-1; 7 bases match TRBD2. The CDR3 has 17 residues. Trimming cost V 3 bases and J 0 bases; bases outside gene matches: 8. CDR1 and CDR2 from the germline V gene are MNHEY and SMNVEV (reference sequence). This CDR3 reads CASSFLVSGYSYNEQFF. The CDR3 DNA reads TGTGCCAGCAGTTTTTTGGTTAGCGGGTACTCCTACAATGAGCAGTTCTTC.

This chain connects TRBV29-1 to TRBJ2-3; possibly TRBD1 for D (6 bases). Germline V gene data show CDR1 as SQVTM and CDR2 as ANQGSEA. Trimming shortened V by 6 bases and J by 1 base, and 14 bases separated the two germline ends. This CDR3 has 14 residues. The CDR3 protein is CSVPLEGGTDTQYF. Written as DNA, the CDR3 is TGCAGCGTCCCACTAGAGGGGGGCACAGATACGCAGTATTTT.

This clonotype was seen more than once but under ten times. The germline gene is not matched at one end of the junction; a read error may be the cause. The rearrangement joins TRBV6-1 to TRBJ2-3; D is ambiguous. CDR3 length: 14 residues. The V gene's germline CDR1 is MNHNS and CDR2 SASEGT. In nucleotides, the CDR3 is TGTGCCAGTAGTGAAGACAACCCCGCAGATACGCAGTATTTT. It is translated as CASSEDNPADTQYF.

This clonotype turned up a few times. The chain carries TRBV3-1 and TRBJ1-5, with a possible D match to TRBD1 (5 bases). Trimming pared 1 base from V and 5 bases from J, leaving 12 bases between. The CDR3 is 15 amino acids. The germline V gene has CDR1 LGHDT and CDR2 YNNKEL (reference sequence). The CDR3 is CASSQGAGIDQPQHF. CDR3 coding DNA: TGTGCCAGCAGCCAAGGTGCAGGGATCGATCAGCCCCAGCATTTT.

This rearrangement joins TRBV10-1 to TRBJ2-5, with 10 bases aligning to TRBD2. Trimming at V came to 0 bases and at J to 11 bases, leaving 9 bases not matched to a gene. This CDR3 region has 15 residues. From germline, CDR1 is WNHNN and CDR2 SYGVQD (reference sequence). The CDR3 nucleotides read TGCGCCAGCAGTGAGTCCCTAGCGGGAGCTCCTGAGCAGTACTTC. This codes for CASSESLAGAPEQYF.

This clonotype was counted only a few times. For the CDR3, the DNA is TGTGCCAGCAGCTCGGTAGGACAGGGCAACTACGAGCAGTACTTC. Translating gives CASSSVGQGNYEQYF. This chain links TRBV11-2 with TRBJ2-7; 8 bases agree with TRBD1. Germline CDR1 and CDR2: SGHAT and FQNNGV. V dropped 4 bases and J dropped 3; count of bases not matched to a gene: 8. This CDR3 comprises 15 residues.

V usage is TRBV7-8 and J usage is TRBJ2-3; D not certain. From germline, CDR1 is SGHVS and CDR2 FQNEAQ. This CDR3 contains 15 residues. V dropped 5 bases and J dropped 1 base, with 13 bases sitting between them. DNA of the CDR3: TGTGCCAGCAGCCCCCTACCGGTGGGCACAGATACGCAGTATTTT. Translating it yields CASSPLPVGTDTQYF.